This T cell receptor (beta chain) is drawn from a study of T cells after yellow fever vaccination. Study details: SMART-Seq v4 Ultra Low Input handled preparation of low-cell-number fractions.

5'RACE template switching added a universal primer site and UMIs to TCR cDNA. Each CDR3 protein is one row after TCRdb ran MiXCR on the 5' RACE reads. The sample holds 510,000 or so distinct CDR3 sequences, 15% to 20% seen once. Overall study findings and caveats: Abundant clonotypes from the bulk population could have been carried over as contaminants into FACS-sorted repertoires.

With respect to this clonotype: Antigen specificity is unknown.

The input for sequencing was PBMCs, taken 15 days after the yellow fever booster vaccination. The sequence was collected from a man aged 30-40 years who received the YFV17D yellow fever vaccine.

CDR3 protein: CASSLGLAGGQGYEQYF. DNA for the CDR3: TGCGCCAGCAGCTTGGGGCTAGCGGGAGGACAAGGCTACGAGCAGTACTTC. The chain couples TRBV5-1 to TRBJ2-7; 11 bases agree with TRBD2. This CDR3 is built from 17 residues. Germline CDR1 SGHRS, CDR2 YFSETQ. With V trimmed by 0 bases and J by 3 bases, 8 bases remained unmatched.